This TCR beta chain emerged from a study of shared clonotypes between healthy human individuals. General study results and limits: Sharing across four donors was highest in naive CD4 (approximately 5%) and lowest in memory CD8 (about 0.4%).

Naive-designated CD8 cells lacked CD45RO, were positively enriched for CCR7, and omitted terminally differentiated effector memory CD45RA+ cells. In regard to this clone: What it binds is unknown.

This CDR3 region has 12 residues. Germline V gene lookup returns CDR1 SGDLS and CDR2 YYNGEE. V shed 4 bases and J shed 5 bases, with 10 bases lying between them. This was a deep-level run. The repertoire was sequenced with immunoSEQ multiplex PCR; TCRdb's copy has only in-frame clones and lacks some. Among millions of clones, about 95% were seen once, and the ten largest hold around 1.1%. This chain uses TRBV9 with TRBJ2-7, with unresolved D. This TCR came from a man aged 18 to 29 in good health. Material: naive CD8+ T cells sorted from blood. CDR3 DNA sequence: TGTGCCAGCAGCTCTCACGAGGACGAGCAGTACTTC. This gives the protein CASSSHEDEQYF.